The clone carrying this T cell receptor (beta chain) was found a few times. Its antigen is still unknown. The study ran its PCR with 60 Vbeta and 13 Jbeta primers. This table comes from immunoSEQ multiplex PCR, and its TCRdb copy is limited to in-frame clones, with some not included. The sample has approximately 130,000 clones; over 6.5% are singletons. Deletions cut 4 bases from V and 6 bases from J, with 13 bases between. This CDR3 comprises 14 residues. The germline CDR1 and CDR2 sequences are PRHDT and FYEKMQ (reference sequence). This specimen belongs to a study of cytomegalovirus exposure and HLA in healthy donors. Study-wide background: Most genotyped donors, 65% to 90% of around 370, had Caucasian-associated genetic ancestry. The study, taken as a whole, reports: Rare TCR sequences dominated, though some public TCRs recurred in many donors.

The genes are TRBV13 and TRBJ2-1; possibly TRBD2 for D (6 bases). The source of this sequence is a middle-aged woman in good health and CMV-seropositive. Sequenced: PBMCs. The CDR3 loop is CASSYITRGNEQFF. DNA of the CDR3: TGTGCCAGCAGCTACATAACGCGGGGCAATGAGCAGTTCTTC.